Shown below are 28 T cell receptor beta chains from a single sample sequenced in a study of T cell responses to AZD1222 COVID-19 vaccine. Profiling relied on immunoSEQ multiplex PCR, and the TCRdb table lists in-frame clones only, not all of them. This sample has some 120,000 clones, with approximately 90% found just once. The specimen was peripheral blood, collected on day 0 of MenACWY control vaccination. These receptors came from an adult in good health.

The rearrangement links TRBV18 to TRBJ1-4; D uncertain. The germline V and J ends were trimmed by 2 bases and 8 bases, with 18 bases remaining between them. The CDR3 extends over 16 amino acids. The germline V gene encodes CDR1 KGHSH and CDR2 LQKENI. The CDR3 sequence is CASSPVKGSGEEKLFF. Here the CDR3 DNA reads TGTGCCAGCTCACCAGTAAAGGGCAGCGGTGAAGAAAAACTGTTTTTT.

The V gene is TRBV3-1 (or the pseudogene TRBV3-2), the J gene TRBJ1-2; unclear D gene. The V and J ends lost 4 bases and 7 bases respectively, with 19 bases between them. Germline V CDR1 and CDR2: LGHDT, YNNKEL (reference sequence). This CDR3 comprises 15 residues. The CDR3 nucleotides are TGTGCCAGCAGCCCCCTAGGGTTTGTAGGCGCTGGCTACACCTTC. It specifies CASSPLGFVGAGYTF.

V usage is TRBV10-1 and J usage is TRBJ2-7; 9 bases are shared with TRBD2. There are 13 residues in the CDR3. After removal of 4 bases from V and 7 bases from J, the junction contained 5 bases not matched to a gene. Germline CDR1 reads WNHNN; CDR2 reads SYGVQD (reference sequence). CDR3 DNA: TGCGCCAGCAGTGCCAGCGGGAGGCATGAGCAGTACTTC. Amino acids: CASSASGRHEQYF.

The DNA for the CDR3 is TGTGCCAGCACCGAGCGGGCAGGGTTCAATGAGCAGTTCTTC. Encoded protein: CASTERAGFNEQFF. V and J are TRBV6-5 and TRBJ2-1; perhaps TRBD2 as D (6 bases). Germline lookup yields CDR1 MNHEY and CDR2 SVGAGI. V lost 7 bases and J 6 bases, leaving 16 bases between the germline ends. This CDR3 has 14 residues.

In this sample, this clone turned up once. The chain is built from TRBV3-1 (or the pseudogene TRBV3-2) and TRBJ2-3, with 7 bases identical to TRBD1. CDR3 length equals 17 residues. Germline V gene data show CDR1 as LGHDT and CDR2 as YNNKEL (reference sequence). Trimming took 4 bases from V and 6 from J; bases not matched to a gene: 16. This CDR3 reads CASSLRQGRFMYDTQYF. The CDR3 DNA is TGTGCCAGCAGCCTCCGACAGGGACGGTTTATGTATGATACGCAGTATTTT.

In nucleotides, the CDR3 is TGTGCCAGTAGTATGAGCGAGGGTCGTGGAGAGACCCAGTACTTC. Amino acids: CASSMSEGRGETQYF. This chain connects TRBV19 to TRBJ2-5, with D possibly matching TRBD2 (5 bases). V lost 3 bases to trimming and J lost 4 bases, with 15 bases between them. There are 15 residues in the CDR3. CDR1 and CDR2 from the germline V gene are LNHDA and SQIVND (reference sequence).

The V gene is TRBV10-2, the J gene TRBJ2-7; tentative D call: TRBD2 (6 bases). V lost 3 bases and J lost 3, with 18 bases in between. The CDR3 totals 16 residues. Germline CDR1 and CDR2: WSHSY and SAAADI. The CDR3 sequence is CASSESRGTLNYEQYF. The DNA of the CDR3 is TGCGCCAGCAGTGAATCTCGAGGGACTTTGAACTACGAGCAGTACTTC.

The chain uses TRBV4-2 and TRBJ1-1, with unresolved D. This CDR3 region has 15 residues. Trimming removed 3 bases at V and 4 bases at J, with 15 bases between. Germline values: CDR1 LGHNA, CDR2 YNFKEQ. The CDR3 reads CASSHIERRATEAFF. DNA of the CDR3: TGTGCCAGCAGCCATATTGAGAGGAGGGCCACTGAAGCTTTCTTT.

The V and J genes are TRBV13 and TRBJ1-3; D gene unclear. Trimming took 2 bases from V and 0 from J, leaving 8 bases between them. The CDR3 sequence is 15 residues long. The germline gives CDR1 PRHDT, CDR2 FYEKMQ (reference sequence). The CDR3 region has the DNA TGTGCCAGCAGCTTAAGTGGAAGCTCTGGAAACACCATATATTTT. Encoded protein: CASSLSGSSGNTIYF.

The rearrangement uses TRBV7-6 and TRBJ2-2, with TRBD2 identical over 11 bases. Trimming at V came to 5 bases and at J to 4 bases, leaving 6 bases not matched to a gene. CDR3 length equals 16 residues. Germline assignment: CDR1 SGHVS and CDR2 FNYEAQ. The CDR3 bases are TGTGCCAGCAGCCCCGGGACTAGCGGAATCACCGGGGAGCTGTTTTTT. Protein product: CASSPGTSGITGELFF.

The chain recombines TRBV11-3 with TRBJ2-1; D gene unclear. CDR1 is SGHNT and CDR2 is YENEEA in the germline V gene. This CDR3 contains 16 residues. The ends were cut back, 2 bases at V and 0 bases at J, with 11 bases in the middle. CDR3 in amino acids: CASSLIGHSSYNEQFF. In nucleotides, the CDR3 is TGTGCCAGCAGCTTAATCGGGCATAGCTCCTACAATGAGCAGTTCTTC.

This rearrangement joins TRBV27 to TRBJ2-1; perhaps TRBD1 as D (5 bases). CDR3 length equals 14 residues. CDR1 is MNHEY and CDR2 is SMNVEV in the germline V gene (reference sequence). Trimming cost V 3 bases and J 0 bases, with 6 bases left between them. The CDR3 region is CASSFQGSYNEQFF. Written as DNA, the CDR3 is TGTGCCAGCAGTTTTCAGGGCTCCTACAATGAGCAGTTCTTC.

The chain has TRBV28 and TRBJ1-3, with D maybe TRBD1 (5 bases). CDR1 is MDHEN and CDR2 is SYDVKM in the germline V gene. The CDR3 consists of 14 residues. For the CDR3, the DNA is TGTGCGAGCCTCGGGGCTACCTCTGGAAACACCATATATTTT. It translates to CASLGATSGNTIYF.

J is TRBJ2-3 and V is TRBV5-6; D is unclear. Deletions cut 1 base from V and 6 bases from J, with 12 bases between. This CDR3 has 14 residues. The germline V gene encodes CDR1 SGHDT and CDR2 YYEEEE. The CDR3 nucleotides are TGTGCCAGCAGCTTGTGGCTGACCGGGGATACGCAGTATTTT. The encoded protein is CASSLWLTGDTQYF.

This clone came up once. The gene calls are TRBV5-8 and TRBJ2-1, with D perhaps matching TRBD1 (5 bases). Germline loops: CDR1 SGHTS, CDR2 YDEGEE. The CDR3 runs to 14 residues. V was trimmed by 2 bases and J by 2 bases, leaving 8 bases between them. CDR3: CASSFGHTYNEQFF. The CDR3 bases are TGTGCCAGCAGCTTCGGACATACCTACAATGAGCAGTTCTTC.

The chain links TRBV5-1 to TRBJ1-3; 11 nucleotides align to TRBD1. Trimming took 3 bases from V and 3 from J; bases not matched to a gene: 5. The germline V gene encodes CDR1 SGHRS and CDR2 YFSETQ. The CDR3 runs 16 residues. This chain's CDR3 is CASSSMGQGVGNTIYF. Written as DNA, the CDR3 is TGCGCCAGCAGCTCCATGGGACAGGGGGTTGGAAACACCATATATTTT.

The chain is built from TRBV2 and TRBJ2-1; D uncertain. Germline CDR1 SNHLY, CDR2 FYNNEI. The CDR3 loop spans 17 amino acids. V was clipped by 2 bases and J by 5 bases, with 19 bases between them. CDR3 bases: TGTGCCAGCAGTGAAATTGATACCTACCCCTACGACAATGAGCAGTTCTTC. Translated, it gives CASSEIDTYPYDNEQFF.

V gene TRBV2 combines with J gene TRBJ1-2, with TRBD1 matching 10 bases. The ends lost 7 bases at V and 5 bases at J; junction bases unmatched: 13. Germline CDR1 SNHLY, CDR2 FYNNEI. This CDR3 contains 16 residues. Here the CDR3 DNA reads TGTGCCAGCATGAGCTTTACGGGACAGGGGAAATATGGCTACACCTTC. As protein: CASMSFTGQGKYGYTF. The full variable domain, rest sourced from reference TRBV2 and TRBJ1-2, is EPEVTQTPSHQVTQMGQEVILRCVPISNHLYFYWYRQILGQKVEFLVSFYNNEISEKSEIFDDQFSVERPDGSNFTLKIRSTKLEDSAMYFCASMSFTGQGKYGYTFGSGTRLTVV.

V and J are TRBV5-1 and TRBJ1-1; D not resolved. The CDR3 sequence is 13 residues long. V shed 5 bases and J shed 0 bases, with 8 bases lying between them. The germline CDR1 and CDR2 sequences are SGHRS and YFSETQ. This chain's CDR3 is CASSSGVNTEAFF. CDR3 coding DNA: TGCGCCAGCAGTTCCGGGGTGAACACTGAAGCTTTCTTT. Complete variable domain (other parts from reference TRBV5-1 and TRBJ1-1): KAGVTQTPRYLIKTRGQQVTLSCSPISGHRSVSWYQQTPGQGLQFLFEYFSETQRNKGNFPGRFSGRQFSNSRSEMNVSTLELGDSALYLCASSSGVNTEAFFGQGTRLTVV.

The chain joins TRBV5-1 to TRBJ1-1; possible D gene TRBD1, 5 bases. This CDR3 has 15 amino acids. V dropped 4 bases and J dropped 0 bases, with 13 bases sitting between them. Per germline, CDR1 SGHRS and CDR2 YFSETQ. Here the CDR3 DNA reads TGCGCCAGCAGCAGTTATGGGGCGATGAACACTGAAGCTTTCTTT. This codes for CASSSYGAMNTEAFF.

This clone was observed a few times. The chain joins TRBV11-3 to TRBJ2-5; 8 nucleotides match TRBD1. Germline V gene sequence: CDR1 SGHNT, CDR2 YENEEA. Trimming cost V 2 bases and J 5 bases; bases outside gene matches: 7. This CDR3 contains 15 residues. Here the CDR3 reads CASSLQGAAEETQYF. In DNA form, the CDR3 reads TGTGCCAGCAGCTTACAGGGGGCAGCAGAGGAGACCCAGTACTTC.

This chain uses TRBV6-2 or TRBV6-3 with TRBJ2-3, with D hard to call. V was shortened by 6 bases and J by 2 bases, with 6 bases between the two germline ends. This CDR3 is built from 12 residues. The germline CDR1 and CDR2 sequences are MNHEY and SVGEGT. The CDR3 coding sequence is TGTGCCAGCAGCCAGTCCACAGATACGCAGTATTTT. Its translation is CASSQSTDTQYF.

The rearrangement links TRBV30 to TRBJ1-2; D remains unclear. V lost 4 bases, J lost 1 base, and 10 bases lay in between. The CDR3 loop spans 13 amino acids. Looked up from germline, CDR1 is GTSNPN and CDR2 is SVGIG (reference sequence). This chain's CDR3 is CAWKSGHNYGYTF. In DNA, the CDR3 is TGTGCCTGGAAATCGGGCCATAACTATGGCTACACCTTC.

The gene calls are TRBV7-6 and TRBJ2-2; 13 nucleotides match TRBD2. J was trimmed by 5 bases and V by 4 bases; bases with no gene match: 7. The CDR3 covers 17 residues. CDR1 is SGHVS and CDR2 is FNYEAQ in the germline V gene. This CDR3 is CASSSNPTSGRTGELFF. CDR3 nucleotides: TGTGCCAGCAGCTCTAACCCGACTAGCGGGAGGACCGGGGAGCTGTTTTTT.

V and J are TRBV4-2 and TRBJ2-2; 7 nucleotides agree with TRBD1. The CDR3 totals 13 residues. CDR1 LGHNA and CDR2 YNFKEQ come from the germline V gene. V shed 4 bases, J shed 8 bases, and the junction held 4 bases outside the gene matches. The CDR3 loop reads CASSPAGGGELFF. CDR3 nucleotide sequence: TGTGCCAGCAGCCCGGCAGGGGGAGGGGAGCTGTTTTTT.

The CDR3 here is CASSPTRRAAGVYTF. The CDR3 region has the DNA TGTGCCAGCAGTCCGACGAGGCGGGCGGCAGGTGTCTACACCTTC. This chain links TRBV6-5 with TRBJ1-2; no definite D call. V was trimmed by 5 bases and J by 10 bases, leaving 23 bases between them. Per germline, CDR1 MNHEY and CDR2 SVGAGI. This CDR3 comprises 15 residues.

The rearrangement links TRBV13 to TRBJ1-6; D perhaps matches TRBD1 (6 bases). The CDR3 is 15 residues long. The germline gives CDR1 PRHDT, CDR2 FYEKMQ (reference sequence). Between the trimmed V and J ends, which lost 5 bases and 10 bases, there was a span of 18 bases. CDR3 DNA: TGTGCCAGCAGCCTCGATCGGGGGGGCGGGTCACCCCTCCACTTT. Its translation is CASSLDRGGGSPLHF.

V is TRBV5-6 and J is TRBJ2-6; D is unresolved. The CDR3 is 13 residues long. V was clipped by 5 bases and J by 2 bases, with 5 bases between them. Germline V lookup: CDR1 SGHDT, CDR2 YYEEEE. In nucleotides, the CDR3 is TGTGCCAGCAGGAAAACTGGGGCCAACGTCCTGACTTTC. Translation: CASRKTGANVLTF.